This T cell receptor (beta chain) was retrieved from a study of blood T cell repertoires in COVID-19. For the study at large: Donors in the United States, Italy and Spain gave samples during acute or convalescent COVID-19. PBMCs, B-cell-depleted T cells, or T cells provided the cDNA or gDNA that made up the material.

This CDR3 comprises 12 residues. V lost 6 bases and J 6 bases, leaving 12 bases between the germline ends. The germline V gene encodes CDR1 SGHAT and CDR2 FQDESV (reference sequence). The data were produced by immunoSEQ multiplex PCR, yet TCRdb's version contains in-frame clones alone and is incomplete. This table holds roughly 120,000 clones, 86% found once. This chain connects TRBV11-1 to TRBJ2-7; D gene uncertain. Sequenced material: peripheral blood. The source is a human donor in a cohort sampled during active COVID-19. Here the CDR3 reads CASSPEFPEQYF. CDR3 DNA: TGTGCCAGCAGTCCCGAGTTCCCCGAGCAGTACTTC. The full variable domain, rest sourced from reference TRBV11-1 and TRBJ2-7, is EAEVAQSPRYKITEKSQAVAFWCDPISGHATLYWYRQILGQGPELLVQFQDESVVDDSQLPKDRFSAERLKGVDSTLKIQPAELGDSAMYLCASSPEFPEQYFGPGTRLTVT.